The subject of this entry is one T cell receptor (beta chain). Its cognate antigen is unknown. Assay used: immunoSEQ multiplex PCR; TCRdb lists only in-frame clones, some missing. The sample carries about 100,000 clones, approximately 89% recorded once. This CDR3 has 15 amino acids. Germline CDR1 SGHRS, CDR2 YFSETQ. V was pared by 4 bases and J by 2 bases, with 4 bases of the junction left unmatched. This sample is drawn from a study of T cell responses to AZD1222 COVID-19 vaccine. General study results and limits: A mostly white British donor set with more females was recruited, and clonal diversity was possibly underestimated. It was only six AZD1222 recipients who were seropositive at baseline. Spike-specific TCR breadth and depth grew following two AZD1222 doses. In all cases, repertoires were sampled only after the peak T cell response.

The sequenced sample was peripheral blood, obtained 28 days after the second AZD1222 dose. The clonotype comes from an adult who received the AZD1222 COVID-19 vaccine. The gene calls are TRBV5-1 and TRBJ2-2, with 8 bases fitting TRBD1. In nucleotides, the CDR3 is TGCGCCAGCAGCCCGACAGGGGACAACACCGGGGAGCTGTTTTTT. It specifies CASSPTGDNTGELFF.